Sequencing of this T cell receptor beta chain was carried out in a study of regulatory and conventional T cells in breast cancer (dated by TCRdb to the mid-2010s). Libraries were constructed by PCR. The instrument given in TCRdb is Illumina MiSeq. Using fastp trimming at Q25 and MiXCR clonotype assembly, TCRdb reanalyzed the public sequencing data and kept in-frame beta chains. Entries are consolidated by CDR3 protein sequence, retaining the most common genes and DNA. In all, the sample holds over 15,000 distinct CDR3 sequences, and around 30% of those were seen once. Of the sample, less than 2% is held by the ten largest clones. V sheds 3 bases and J sheds 6 bases, leaving 18 bases between their ends. CDR1 and CDR2 were assigned from the germline V gene as SGHRS and YFSETQ. The CDR3, cysteine through phenylalanine, is 15 amino acids long. Of the read, only the CDR3 DNA is kept; its 45 bases are in frame from base 1.

Points on this clonotype: Which antigen it targets is not known. Base-call qualities are not available, and no considerably larger clone is one nucleotide away.

The sample was conventional T cells from blood. The chain employs TRBV5-1 and TRBJ1-2; too little of a D gene remains to name it. This clonotype originated in a female donor in good health. Here is the DNA: TGCGCCAGCAGCTGGGAGGACCTAAGGGTCGATGGCTACACCTTC. Its translation is CASSWEDLRVDGYTF.